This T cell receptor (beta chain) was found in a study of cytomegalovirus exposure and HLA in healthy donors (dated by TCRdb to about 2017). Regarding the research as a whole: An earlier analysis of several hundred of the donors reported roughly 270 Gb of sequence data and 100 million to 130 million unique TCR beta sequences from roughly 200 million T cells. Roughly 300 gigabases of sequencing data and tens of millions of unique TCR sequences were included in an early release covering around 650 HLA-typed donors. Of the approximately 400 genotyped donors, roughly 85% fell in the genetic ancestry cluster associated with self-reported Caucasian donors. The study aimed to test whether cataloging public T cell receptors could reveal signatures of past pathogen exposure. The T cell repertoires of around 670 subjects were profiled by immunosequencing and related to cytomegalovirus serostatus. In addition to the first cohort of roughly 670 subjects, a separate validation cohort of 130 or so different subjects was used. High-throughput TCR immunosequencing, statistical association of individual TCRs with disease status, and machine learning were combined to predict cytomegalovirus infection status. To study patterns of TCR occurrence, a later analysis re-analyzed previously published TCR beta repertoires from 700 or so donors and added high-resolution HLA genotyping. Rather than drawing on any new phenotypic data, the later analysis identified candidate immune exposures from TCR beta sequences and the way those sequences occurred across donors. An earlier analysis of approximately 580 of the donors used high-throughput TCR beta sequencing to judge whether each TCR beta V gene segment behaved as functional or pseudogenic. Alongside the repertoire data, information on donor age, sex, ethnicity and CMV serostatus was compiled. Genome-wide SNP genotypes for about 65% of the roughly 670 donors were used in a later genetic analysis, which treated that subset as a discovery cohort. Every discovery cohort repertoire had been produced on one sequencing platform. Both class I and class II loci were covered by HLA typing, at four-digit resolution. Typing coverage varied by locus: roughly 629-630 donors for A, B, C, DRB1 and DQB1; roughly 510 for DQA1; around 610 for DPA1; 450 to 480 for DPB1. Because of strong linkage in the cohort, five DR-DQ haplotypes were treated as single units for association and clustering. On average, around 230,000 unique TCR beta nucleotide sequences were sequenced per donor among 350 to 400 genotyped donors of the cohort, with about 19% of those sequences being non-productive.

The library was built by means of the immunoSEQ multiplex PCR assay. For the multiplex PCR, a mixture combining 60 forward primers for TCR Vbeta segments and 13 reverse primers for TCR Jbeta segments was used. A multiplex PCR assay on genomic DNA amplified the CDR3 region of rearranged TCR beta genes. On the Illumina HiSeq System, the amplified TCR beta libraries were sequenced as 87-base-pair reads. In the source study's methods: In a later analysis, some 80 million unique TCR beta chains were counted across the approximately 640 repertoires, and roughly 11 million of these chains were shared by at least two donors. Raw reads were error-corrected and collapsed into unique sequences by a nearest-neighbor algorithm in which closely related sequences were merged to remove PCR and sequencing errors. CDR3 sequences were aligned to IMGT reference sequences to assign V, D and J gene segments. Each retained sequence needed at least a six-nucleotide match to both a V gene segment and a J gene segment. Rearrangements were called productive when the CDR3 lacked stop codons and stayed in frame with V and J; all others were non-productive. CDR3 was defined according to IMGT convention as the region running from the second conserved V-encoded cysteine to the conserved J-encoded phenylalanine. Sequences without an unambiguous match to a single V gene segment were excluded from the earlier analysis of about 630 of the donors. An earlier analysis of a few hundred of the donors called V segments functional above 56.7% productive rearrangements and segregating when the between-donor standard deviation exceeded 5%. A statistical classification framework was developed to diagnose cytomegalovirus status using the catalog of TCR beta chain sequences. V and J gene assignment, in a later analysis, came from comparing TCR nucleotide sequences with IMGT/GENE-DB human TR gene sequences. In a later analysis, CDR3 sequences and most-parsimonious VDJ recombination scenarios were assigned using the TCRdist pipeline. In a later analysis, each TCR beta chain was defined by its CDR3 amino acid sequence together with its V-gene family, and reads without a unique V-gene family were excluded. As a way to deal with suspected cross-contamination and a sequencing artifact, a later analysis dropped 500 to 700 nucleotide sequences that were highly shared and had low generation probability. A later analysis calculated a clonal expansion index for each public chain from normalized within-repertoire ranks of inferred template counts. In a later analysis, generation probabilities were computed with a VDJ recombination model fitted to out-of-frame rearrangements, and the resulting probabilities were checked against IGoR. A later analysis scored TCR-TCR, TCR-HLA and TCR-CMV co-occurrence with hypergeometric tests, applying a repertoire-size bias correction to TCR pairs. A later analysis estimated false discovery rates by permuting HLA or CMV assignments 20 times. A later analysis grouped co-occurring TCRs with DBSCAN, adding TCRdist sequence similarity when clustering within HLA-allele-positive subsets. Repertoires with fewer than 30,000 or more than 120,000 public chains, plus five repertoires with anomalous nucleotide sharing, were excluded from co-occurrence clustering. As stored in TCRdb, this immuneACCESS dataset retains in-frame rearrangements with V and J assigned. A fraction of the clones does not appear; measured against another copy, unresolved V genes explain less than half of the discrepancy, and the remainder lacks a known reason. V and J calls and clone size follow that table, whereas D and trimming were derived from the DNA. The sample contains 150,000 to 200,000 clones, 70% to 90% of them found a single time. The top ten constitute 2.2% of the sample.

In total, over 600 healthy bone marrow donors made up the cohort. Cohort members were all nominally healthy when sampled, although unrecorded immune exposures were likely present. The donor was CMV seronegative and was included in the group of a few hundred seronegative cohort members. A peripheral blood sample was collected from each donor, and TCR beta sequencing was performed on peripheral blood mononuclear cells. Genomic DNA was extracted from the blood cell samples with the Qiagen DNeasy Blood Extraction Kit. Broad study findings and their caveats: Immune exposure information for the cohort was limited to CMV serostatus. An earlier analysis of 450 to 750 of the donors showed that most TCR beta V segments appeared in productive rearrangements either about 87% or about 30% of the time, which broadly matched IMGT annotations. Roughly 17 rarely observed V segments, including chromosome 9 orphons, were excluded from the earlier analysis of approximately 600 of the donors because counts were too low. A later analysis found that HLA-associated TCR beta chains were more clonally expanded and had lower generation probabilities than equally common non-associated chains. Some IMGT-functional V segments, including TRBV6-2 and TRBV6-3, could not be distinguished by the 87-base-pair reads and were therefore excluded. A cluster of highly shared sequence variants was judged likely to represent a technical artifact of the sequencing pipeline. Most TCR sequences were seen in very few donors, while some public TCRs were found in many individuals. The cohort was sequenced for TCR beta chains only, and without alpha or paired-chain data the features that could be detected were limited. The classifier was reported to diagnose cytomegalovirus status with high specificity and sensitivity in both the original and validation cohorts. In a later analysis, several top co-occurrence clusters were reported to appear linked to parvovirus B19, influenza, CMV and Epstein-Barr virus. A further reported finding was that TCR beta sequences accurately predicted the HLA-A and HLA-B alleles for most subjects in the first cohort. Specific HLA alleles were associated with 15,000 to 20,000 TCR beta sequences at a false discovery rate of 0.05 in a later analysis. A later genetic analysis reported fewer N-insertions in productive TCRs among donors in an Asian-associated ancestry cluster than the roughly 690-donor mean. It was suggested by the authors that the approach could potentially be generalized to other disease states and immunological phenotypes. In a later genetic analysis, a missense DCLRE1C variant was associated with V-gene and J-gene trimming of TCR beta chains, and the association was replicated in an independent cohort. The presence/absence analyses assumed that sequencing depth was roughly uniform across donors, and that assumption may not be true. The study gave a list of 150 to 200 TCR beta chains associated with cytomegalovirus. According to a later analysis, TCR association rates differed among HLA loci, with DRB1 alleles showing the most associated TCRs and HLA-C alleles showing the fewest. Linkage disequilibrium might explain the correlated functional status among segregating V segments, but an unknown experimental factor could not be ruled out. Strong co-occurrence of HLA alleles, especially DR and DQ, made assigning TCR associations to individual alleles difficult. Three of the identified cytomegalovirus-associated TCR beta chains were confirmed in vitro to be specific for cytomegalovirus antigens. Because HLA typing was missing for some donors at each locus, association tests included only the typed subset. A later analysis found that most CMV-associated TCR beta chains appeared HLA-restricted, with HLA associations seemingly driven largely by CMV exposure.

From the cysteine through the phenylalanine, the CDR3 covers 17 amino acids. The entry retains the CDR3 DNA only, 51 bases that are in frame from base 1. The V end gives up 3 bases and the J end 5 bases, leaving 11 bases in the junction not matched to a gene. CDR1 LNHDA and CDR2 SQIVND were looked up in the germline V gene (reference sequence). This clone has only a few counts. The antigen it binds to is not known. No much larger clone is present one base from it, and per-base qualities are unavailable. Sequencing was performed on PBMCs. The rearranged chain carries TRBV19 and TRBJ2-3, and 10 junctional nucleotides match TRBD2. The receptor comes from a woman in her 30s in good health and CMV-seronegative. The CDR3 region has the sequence CASSMGLAGAPGDTQYF. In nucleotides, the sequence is TGTGCCAGTAGTATGGGGCTAGCGGGGGCTCCGGGAGATACGCAGTATTTT.